A selection of T cell receptor beta chains follows, all from one sample in a study of cytomegalovirus exposure and HLA in healthy donors. The protocol was immunoSEQ multiplex PCR, while the TCRdb copy is restricted to in-frame clones and leaves out a portion. Here the sample spans 50,000 to 60,000 clones, roughly 80% being singletons. The sample consisted of PBMCs. These TCRs come from a middle-aged woman in good health and CMV-seropositive. The CDR3 runs from the conserved cysteine through the conserved F or W. The D gene is left open where the match is weak. A clone size is listed for some rows: how often the clone was seen (once, few, many), or a class if it is expanded.

D gene,V gene,J gene,clone size,CDR3 DNA,CDR3 protein
.,TRBV30,TRBJ1-1,.,TGTGCCTGGAGTACAGGCAGAAACACTGAAGCTTTCTTT,CAWSTGRNTEAFF
TRBD1,TRBV6-5,TRBJ2-2,.,TGTGCCAGCAGGGACAGGGGGGCCGGGGAGCTGTTTTTT,CASRDRGAGELFF
TRBD1,TRBV6-1,TRBJ2-7,.,TGTGCCAGCCGGGACAGTTACTACGAGCAGTACTTC,CASRDSYYEQYF
TRBD1,TRBV7-9,TRBJ2-7,.,TGTGCCAGCAGCCCTCGACAGGGTTACGAGCAGTACTTC,CASSPRQGYEQYF
TRBD2,TRBV7-2,TRBJ2-1,.,TGTGCCAGCAGCATCACTAGCGGGGGAGGCAATGAGCAGTTCTTC,CASSITSGGGNEQFF
.,TRBV2,TRBJ2-7,.,TGTGCCAGCAGTCCCTACAGGATGCCTCCCTACGAGCAGTACTTC,CASSPYRMPPYEQYF
TRBD2,TRBV10-3,TRBJ2-2,.,TGTGCCATCAGTGAAGTAGCGGGGGGGAACACCGGGGAGCTGTTTTTT,CAISEVAGGNTGELFF
.,TRBV7-8,TRBJ1-6,.,TGTGCCAGCAGCCTACGGACAGAAATATGGGATTCACCCCTCCACTTT,CASSLRTEIWDSPLHF
.,TRBV6-5,TRBJ1-2,.,TGTGCCAGCAGCCTCGGACAGCTTGATGGCTACACCTTC,CASSLGQLDGYTF
.,TRBV5-6,TRBJ2-7,once,TGTGCCAGCAGCTTCAAATACGAGCAGTACTTC,CASSFKYEQYF
TRBD1,TRBV18,TRBJ1-2,.,TGTGCCAGCTCACCGGGACAGGGTAACTATGGCTACACCTTC,CASSPGQGNYGYTF
.,TRBV6-6,TRBJ1-2,.,TGTGCCAGCAGGGCCAACTATGGCTACACCTTC,CASRANYGYTF
TRBD1,TRBV6-4,TRBJ2-2,.,TGTGCCAGCAGACCCGGGACAGAAGAATCCGGGGAGCTGTTTTTT,CASRPGTEESGELFF
TRBD2,TRBV5-6,TRBJ2-3,.,TGTGCCAGCAGCTTGCGAACTAGCGGGGGGACAGATACGCAGTATTTT,CASSLRTSGGTDTQYF
.,TRBV7-9,TRBJ1-3,few,TGTGCCAGCAGCTCAGGGGACTCTGGAAACACCATATATTTT,CASSSGDSGNTIYF
TRBD2,TRBV6-5,TRBJ2-1,.,TGTGCCAGCAGTTACTCGCGGGGGAGGTACAATGAGCAGTTCTTC,CASSYSRGRYNEQFF
TRBD2,TRBV5-1,TRBJ2-3,.,TGCGCCAGCAGACTCACTAGCGGGGGGTACACAGATACGCAGTATTTT,CASRLTSGGYTDTQYF
.,TRBV28,TRBJ2-7,.,TGTGCCAGCAGTGCCCCGCAGGGAAGCTACGAGCAGTACTTC,CASSAPQGSYEQYF
TRBD1,TRBV5-1,TRBJ1-5,.,TGCGCCAGCAGCTTGGAACCGGGACAGGGGAATCAGCCCCAGCATTTT,CASSLEPGQGNQPQHF
.,TRBV7-9,TRBJ2-7,.,TGTGCCAGCAGCCTGAGACAGTACGAGCAGTACTTC,CASSLRQYEQYF
TRBD1,TRBV4-1,TRBJ2-1,.,TGCGCCAGCAGCCCCACAGGGGGTACATACAATGAGCAGTTCTTC,CASSPTGGTYNEQFF
TRBD1,TRBV28,TRBJ1-5,once,TGTGCCAGCAGTGGGACAGGTGACATCAATCAGCCCCAGCATTTT,CASSGTGDINQPQHF
TRBD1,TRBV6-6,TRBJ1-2,.,TGTGCCAGCAGTTACTCGACAGGGGCCAAGCGGGGCTACACCTTC,CASSYSTGAKRGYTF
.,TRBV5-1,TRBJ2-2,.,TGCGCCAGCAGCTTGACGGGGAACACCGGGGAGCTGTTTTTT,CASSLTGNTGELFF
.,TRBV21-1,TRBJ2-3,large,TGTGCCAGCAGCCCCGAGGGCAACACAGATACGCAGTATTTT,CASSPEGNTDTQYF
.,TRBV2,TRBJ1-2,.,TGTGCCAGCAGTGAAGCCGACTATGGCTACACCTTC,CASSEADYGYTF
.,TRBV18,TRBJ1-5,few,TGTGCCAGCTCACCGCATTTGGGTGGAGATCAGCCCCAGCATTTT,CASSPHLGGDQPQHF
.,TRBV25-1,TRBJ1-1,few,TGTGCCAGCATGACAGTTATGAACACTGAAGCTTTCTTT,CASMTVMNTEAFF
TRBD1,TRBV5-8,TRBJ1-2,.,TGTGCCAGCAGCTCGCCGGGACAGGGTTTAGGTGGCTACACCTTC,CASSSPGQGLGGYTF
.,TRBV5-1,TRBJ1-6,.,TGCGCCAGCAGCTTAGGGGGGGCCAATAATTCACCCCTCCACTTT,CASSLGGANNSPLHF
.,TRBV19,TRBJ1-1,.,TGTGCCAGTAGTATAGGGTCAGCGATTGAAGCTTTCTTT,CASSIGSAIEAFF
TRBD2,TRBV10-3,TRBJ2-5,few,TGTGCCATCAGAGGGACTAGCGGGGGGGCATGGGAGACCCAGTACTTC,CAIRGTSGGAWETQYF
TRBD1,TRBV5-1,TRBJ1-6,.,TGCGCCAGCAGCTTGGCCGGGACAGATAATTCACCCCTCCACTTT,CASSLAGTDNSPLHF
TRBD1,TRBV27,TRBJ1-5,.,TGTGCCAGCAGGCCGGGACAGGGAGACAATCAGCCCCAGCATTTT,CASRPGQGDNQPQHF
TRBD1,TRBV25-1,TRBJ2-7,once,TGTGCCAGCAGTGCTAATCAGGCCGGGACAGCCCCCTCCTACGAGCAGTACTTC,CASSANQAGTAPSYEQYF
.,TRBV15,TRBJ2-7,once,TGTGCCACCAGCAGAGATCTTGGCAGCGGCGAGCAGTACTTC,CATSRDLGSGEQYF
.,TRBV11-2,TRBJ2-3,.,TGTGCCAGCAGCTTAGGGCAGTTAACAGATACGCAGTATTTT,CASSLGQLTDTQYF
TRBD2,TRBV7-2,TRBJ2-2,.,TGTGCCAGCAGCTTAGGGTCGAGAGCGGGGGGCGCGGAGGAGCTGTTTTTT,CASSLGSRAGGAEELFF
TRBD2,TRBV6-1,TRBJ2-7,.,TGTGCCAGCAAGATTGTGCGGGGGTCTTCCTACGAGCAGTACTTC,CASKIVRGSSYEQYF
.,TRBV30,TRBJ1-6,.,TGTGCCTGGAGAGGACGGGGGTACTCACCCCTCCACTTT,CAWRGRGYSPLHF
.,TRBV2,TRBJ1-2,.,TGTGCCAGCCGCCCCCAGACAACTAACTATGGCTACACCTTC,CASRPQTTNYGYTF
TRBD2,TRBV5-1,TRBJ2-3,.,TGCGCCAGCAGCCTTATAGCGGGGGGGACAGATACGCAGTATTTT,CASSLIAGGTDTQYF
TRBD1,TRBV10-3,TRBJ1-5,.,TGTGCCATCGGTAAGACAGGGAATAGCAATCAGCCCCAGCATTTT,CAIGKTGNSNQPQHF
.,TRBV6-5,TRBJ1-3,.,TGTGCCAGCAGTTACTCAAGGGGCTCTGGAAACACCATATATTTT,CASSYSRGSGNTIYF
.,TRBV6-5,TRBJ1-1,.,TGTGCCAGCAATCCAGGGACATTGAACACTGAAGCTTTCTTT,CASNPGTLNTEAFF
TRBD1,TRBV2,TRBJ1-2,.,TGTGCCAGCGTTCGGGACAGAAACTATGGCTACACCTTC,CASVRDRNYGYTF
TRBD1,TRBV5-4,TRBJ1-2,.,TGTGCCAGCAACTCAGGGGGTGGCTATGGCTACACCTTC,CASNSGGGYGYTF
.,TRBV7-3,TRBJ1-2,.,TGTGCCAGGGTGACAAGGGGTAACTATGGCTACACCTTC,CARVTRGNYGYTF
.,TRBV19,TRBJ1-2,few,TGTGCCACTTACAGTAATGGCTACACCTTC,CATYSNGYTF
TRBD1,TRBV7-2,TRBJ1-4,.,TGTGCCAGCAGCTTAGCGCAGGTGACAGGGAGGCTGTTTTTT,CASSLAQVTGRLFF
TRBD1,TRBV19,TRBJ1-5,.,TGTGCCAGTAGCCCGACAGGGGACAATCAGCCCCAGCATTTT,CASSPTGDNQPQHF
.,TRBV18,TRBJ1-6,.,TGTGCCACCCGAGAACAGAACTCCTATAATTCACCCCTCCACTTT,CATREQNSYNSPLHF
TRBD1,TRBV2,TRBJ1-1,.,TGTGCCAGCAGTGAAGAAGGGACAGGGGGCGGAGAAGCTTTCTTT,CASSEEGTGGGEAFF